Listed below are T cell receptor beta chains from one sample, sequenced in a study of blood T cell repertoires in COVID-19. Sequencing was performed with immunoSEQ multiplex PCR; in TCRdb, only in-frame clones are kept and a portion is missing. This table holds around 230,000 clones, almost 85% found once. Material: peripheral blood. The receptor source for this set is a man aged 45-60 years with COVID-19, enrolled during active disease. Each CDR3 is given without its conserved first and last residue.

TRBJ1-4	TRBV7-2	ASSITGLREKLF
TRBJ2-7	TRBV5-5	ASSFGQGADEQY
TRBJ1-1	TRBV29-1	SAKSTAPEAF
TRBJ2-2	TRBV27	ASSLMGGTTGELF
TRBJ2-3	TRBV5-1	ASSLGSGGPVTDTQY
TRBJ2-2	TRBV9	ASSDPLTDYRTGELF
TRBJ2-1	TRBV7-9	ASNLNSGGSNEQF
TRBJ2-7	TRBV27	ASSSELNTYEQY
TRBJ2-2	TRBV6-1	ASSEQVTTGELF
TRBJ1-2	TRBV29-1	SVVFGRTGVFYGYT
TRBJ1-1	TRBV10-3	AISKKGTEAF
TRBJ1-2	TRBV5-4	ASSKEQVAGNYGYT
TRBJ2-2	TRBV5-6	ASSPGSNTGELF
TRBJ1-1	TRBV18	ASSPRRDPLNTEAF
TRBJ2-4	TRBV28	ASSSAGLRGNIQY
TRBJ1-5	TRBV27	ASSLEGQLNQPQH
TRBJ1-1	TRBV4-2	ASSQDGRDAEAF
TRBJ1-1	TRBV30	AWSVPGRNTEAF
TRBJ1-2	TRBV9	ASGKGQGAGGYT
TRBJ2-2	TRBV18	ASSLGTSGRYPTGELF
TRBJ2-2	TRBV2	ASSGGLGNTGELF
TRBJ2-7	TRBV28	ASSPARDTHEQY
TRBJ2-1	TRBV28	ASSLGQGANEQF
TRBJ1-2	TRBV24-1	ATSDSRGDNYGYT
TRBJ2-3	TRBV9	ASSDNIGGDRTDTQY
TRBJ2-7	TRBV30	AWSLGTVHSYEQY
TRBJ2-2	TRBV2	ASGQGGGTGELF
TRBJ1-3	TRBV15	ATSRDKGGGASGNTIY
TRBJ2-5	TRBV6-5	ASKRGLGETQY
TRBJ1-6	TRBV2	ASSTDRVENSPLH
TRBJ2-7	TRBV7-2	ASSRQGPYEQY
TRBJ1-4	TRBV6-5	ASSPGGTNEKLF
TRBJ2-1	TRBV19	ASTRMASGGSSYNEQF
TRBJ2-5	TRBV6-5	ASSYHGTQY
TRBJ2-3	TRBV6-5	ASRSTGTPY
TRBJ1-6	TRBV7-6	ASSPRTGGDSPLH
TRBJ2-1	TRBV7-3	ASSFSPGSYNEQF
TRBJ1-2	TRBV12-3/TRBV12-4	ASGQQTGYGYT
TRBJ2-6	TRBV19	ASSFPGTSASGANVLT
TRBJ1-5	TRBV3-1/TRBV3-2	ASSQDKNQPQH
TRBJ1-2	TRBV12-3/TRBV12-4	ASNSGGWGYT
TRBJ2-7	TRBV6-5	ASRLTGGSYEQY
TRBJ1-5	TRBV7-9	ASSSEGDQPQH
TRBJ2-7	TRBV28	ASSSDPGQGAAEQY